The T cell receptor (beta chain) under discussion was sequenced for a study of CD8 T cells in Susac syndrome. Random hexamers were used to reverse transcribe 0.5 to 1 ug of RNA. MiXCR, applied by TCRdb to the immunoSEQ multiplex PCR reads, yields one record per CDR3 protein. The sample lists 65,000 to 80,000 distinct CDR3 sequences, 90% to 95% seen once, with around 0.5% in the top ten. The TCR originated in a human donor with multiple sclerosis. The specimen sequenced was CD8+ T cells from PBMCs.

The CDR3 DNA reads TGTGCTAGTGGTTTGTCCCTCGGACAGCCCCAGCATTTT. Its protein is CASGLSLGQPQHF. This rearrangement joins TRBV12-5 to TRBJ1-5; D is undetermined. Trimming shortened V by 2 bases and J by 7 bases, and 9 bases separated the two germline ends. The germline gives CDR1 LGHNT, CDR2 FRNRAP. The CDR3 is made up of 13 amino acids.